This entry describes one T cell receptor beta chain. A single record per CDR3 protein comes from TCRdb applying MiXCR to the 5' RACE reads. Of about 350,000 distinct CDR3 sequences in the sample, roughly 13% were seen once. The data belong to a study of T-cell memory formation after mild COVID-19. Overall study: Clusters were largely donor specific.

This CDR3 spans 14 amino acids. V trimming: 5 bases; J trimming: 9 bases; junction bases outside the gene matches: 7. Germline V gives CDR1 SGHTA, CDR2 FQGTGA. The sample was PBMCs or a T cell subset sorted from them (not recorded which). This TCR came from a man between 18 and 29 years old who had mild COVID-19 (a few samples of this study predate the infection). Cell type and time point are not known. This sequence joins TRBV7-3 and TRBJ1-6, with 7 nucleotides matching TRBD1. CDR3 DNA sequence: TGTGCCAGCAGCCGGGGGACAGTCGGTTCACCCCTCCACTTT. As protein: CASSRGTVGSPLHF.